This T cell receptor (beta chain) was observed in a study of blood T cell repertoires in COVID-19. Study-level background: Italy, Spain and the United States were the sources of the convalescent and acute COVID-19 samples. PBMCs, B-cell-depleted T cells, or T cells provided the cDNA or gDNA that made up the material.

This table comes from immunoSEQ multiplex PCR, and its TCRdb copy is limited to in-frame clones, with some not included. The sample consists of 200,000 to 250,000 clones, 80% to 85% of them appearing once. Residents of 24 US areas, aged about 18 to 89 years, made up the participants. Self-reported history from a screening survey and questionnaire set each donor's cohort. V was trimmed by 3 bases and J by 0 bases, leaving 5 bases between them. The CDR3 spans 13 residues. The germline V gene encodes CDR1 LNHDA and CDR2 SQIVND (reference sequence). The clonotype originates from a woman between 50 and 59 years old with acute COVID-19. The rearrangement uses TRBV19 and TRBJ1-1; possible D gene TRBD1, 5 bases. The source material was PBMCs or T cells enriched from blood (not recorded which). The CDR3 nucleotides are TGTGCCAGTAGTATGACAGTGAACACTGAAGCTTTCTTT. Its protein product is CASSMTVNTEAFF. The complete variable domain, with remaining parts taken from reference TRBV19 and TRBJ1-1, reads DGGITQSPKYLFRKEGQNVTLSCEQNLNHDAMYWYRQDPGQGLRLIYYSQIVNDFQKGDIAEGYSVSREKKESFPLTVTSAQKNPTAFYLCASSMTVNTEAFFGQGTRLTVV.